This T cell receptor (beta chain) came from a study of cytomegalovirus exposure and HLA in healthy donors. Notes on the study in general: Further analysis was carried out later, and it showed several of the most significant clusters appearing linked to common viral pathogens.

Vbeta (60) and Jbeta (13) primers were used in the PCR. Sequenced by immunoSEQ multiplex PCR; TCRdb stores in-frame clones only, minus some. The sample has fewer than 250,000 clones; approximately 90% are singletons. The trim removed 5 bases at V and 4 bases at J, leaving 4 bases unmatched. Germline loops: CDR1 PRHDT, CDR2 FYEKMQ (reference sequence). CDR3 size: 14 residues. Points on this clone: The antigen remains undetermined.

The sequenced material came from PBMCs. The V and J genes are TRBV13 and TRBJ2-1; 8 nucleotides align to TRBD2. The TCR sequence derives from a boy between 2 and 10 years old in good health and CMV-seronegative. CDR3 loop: CASSLSGGYNEQFF. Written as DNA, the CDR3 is TGTGCCAGCAGCCTCAGCGGGGGTTACAATGAGCAGTTCTTC.